The present entry profiles one T cell receptor (beta chain) with its context. The target antigen is unknown. A read error may account for a junction end that differs from germline. This specimen belongs to a study of T cell repertoires in cytomegalovirus infection. Whole-study findings and limits: HLA-C-restricted CMV clonotypes gave the most frequent clonotype in two of eight donors.

TCRdb re-called the reads through MiXCR, storing one row per CDR3 protein. The data hold under 850,000 distinct CDR3 sequences, with under 40% observed a single time. CDR3 length: 12 residues. The V call is TRBV12-3 or TRBV12-4, the J call TRBJ2-5; possibly TRBD1 or TRBD2 for D (7 bases each). The specimen was PBMCs. The clonotype originates from a human donor in good health (CMV status not recorded). Some clones in this sample may be carry-over from other donors' samples. CDR3 residues: CSSGTAQETQYF. The CDR3 DNA sequence: TGTTCCAGCGGGACAGCCCAAGAGACCCAGTACTTC.